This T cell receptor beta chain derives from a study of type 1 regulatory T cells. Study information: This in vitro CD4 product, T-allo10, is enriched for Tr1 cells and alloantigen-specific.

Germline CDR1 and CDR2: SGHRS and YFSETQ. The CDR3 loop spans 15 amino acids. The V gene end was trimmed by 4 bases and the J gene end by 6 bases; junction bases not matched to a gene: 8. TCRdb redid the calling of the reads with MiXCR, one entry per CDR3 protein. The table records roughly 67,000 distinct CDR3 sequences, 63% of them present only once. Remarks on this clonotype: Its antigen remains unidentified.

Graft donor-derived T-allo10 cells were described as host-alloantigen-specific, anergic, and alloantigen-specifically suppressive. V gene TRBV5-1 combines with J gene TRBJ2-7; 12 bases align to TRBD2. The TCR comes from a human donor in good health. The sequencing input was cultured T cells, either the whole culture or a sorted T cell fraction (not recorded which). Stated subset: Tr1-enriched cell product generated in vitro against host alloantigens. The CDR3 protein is CASSTAMTSGSEQYF. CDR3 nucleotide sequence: TGCGCCAGCAGCACCGCCATGACTAGCGGGAGCGAGCAGTACTTC. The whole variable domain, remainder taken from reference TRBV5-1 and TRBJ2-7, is KAGVTQTPRYLIKTRGQQVTLSCSPISGHRSVSWYQQTPGQGLQFLFEYFSETQRNKGNFPGRFSGRQFSNSRSEMNVSTLELGDSALYLCASSTAMTSGSEQYFGPGTRLTVT.